Listed here are 20 T cell receptor beta chains from one sample, sequenced in a study of T cells after yellow fever vaccination. From the 5' RACE reads, TCRdb called clonotypes with MiXCR, one entry per CDR3 protein. In the table there are tens of thousands of distinct CDR3 sequences, approximately 5% of which are singletons. The sample here was PBMCs, either bulk or a sorted T-cell subset (CD4+, CD8+, memory, or dextramer-sorted; not recorded which), taken 15 days after the yellow fever booster vaccination. The receptors derive from a man between 25 and 39 years old who received the YFV17D yellow fever vaccine.

The table lists this clonotype with many counts. The chain couples TRBV6-5 to TRBJ2-7; 12 positions agree with TRBD1. The germline CDR1 and CDR2 sequences are MNHEY and SVGAGI. V gave up 2 bases and J gave up 4 bases; unmatched junction bases: 3. The CDR3 extends over 15 amino acids. The CDR3 region has the DNA TGTGCCAGCAGTTACAGGGACAGGGGGCTTTACGAGCAGTACTTC. This sequence encodes CASSYRDRGLYEQYF.

This clonotype was counted at least ten times. The gene calls are TRBV12-3 or TRBV12-4 and TRBJ2-4; 8 positions agree with TRBD2. This CDR3 region has 15 residues. Unmatched junction bases numbered 9, after V lost 4 bases and J lost 7 bases. Here the CDR3 DNA reads TGTGCCAGCAGTTATCTAGCGGGCTGGAGGAACATTCAGTACTTC. Protein product: CASSYLAGWRNIQYF.

In its sample, this clonotype was seen many times. This chain uses TRBV5-1 with TRBJ2-2; TRBD1 matches at 7 bases. There are 12 residues in the CDR3. Germline CDR1 is SGHRS and CDR2 is YFSETQ. Trimming took 7 bases from V and 6 from J; bases not matched to a gene: 3. The CDR3 DNA reads as TGCGCCAGCCAGACAGGGTCCGGGGAGCTGTTTTTT. The encoded protein is CASQTGSGELFF.

At least ten counts were recorded for this clonotype. The chain recombines TRBV4-3 with TRBJ2-3; no firm D call. The CDR3 contains 16 residues. Germline CDR1 LGHNA, CDR2 YSLEER. Trimming removed 0 bases at V and 1 base at J, with 11 bases between. The CDR3 nucleotides read TGCGCCAGCAGCCAAGATCGTCCTGGCGGCACAGATACGCAGTATTTT. This codes for CASSQDRPGGTDTQYF.

This clonotype was counted many times. The chain has TRBV20-1 and TRBJ2-3; 10 bases are shared with TRBD2. Losses at the gene ends were 4 bases for V and 5 bases for J; bases not matched to a gene: 9. The V gene's germline CDR1 is DFQATT and CDR2 SNEGSKA (reference sequence). This CDR3 is 15 amino acids long. The CDR3 spells CSANPSGRALDTQYF. The CDR3 DNA sequence: TGCAGTGCTAACCCGAGCGGGAGGGCATTAGATACGCAGTATTTT.

In this sample, this clonotype is medium-sized (0.01 to 0.1%). The chain carries TRBV7-9 and TRBJ1-5; 7 bases map to TRBD1. The germline V gene encodes CDR1 SEHNR and CDR2 FQNEAQ (reference sequence). V lost 5 bases to trimming and J lost 11 bases; unmatched junction nucleotides: 15. This CDR3 has 15 residues. The CDR3 loop reads CASSTDRDAGRAQHF. Here the CDR3 DNA reads TGTGCCAGCAGCACCGACAGGGACGCTGGGAGGGCCCAGCATTTT.

This clonotype has a count of ten or more. V gene TRBV10-3 combines with J gene TRBJ2-7; 11 bases line up with TRBD1. The CDR3 consists of 14 residues. Germline trimming cut 6 bases from V and 5 bases from J; bases unmatched to any gene: 6. Germline V gives CDR1 ENHRY, CDR2 SYGVKD. Here the CDR3 DNA reads TGTGCCATCAGATGGGGACAGGGGGAACACGAGCAGTACTTC. Its translation: CAIRWGQGEHEQYF.

This clonotype was found many times. This sequence joins TRBV20-1 and TRBJ2-1; perhaps TRBD2 as D (5 bases). This CDR3 is built from 14 residues. The germline V gene encodes CDR1 DFQATT and CDR2 SNEGSKA (reference sequence). The V gene lost 0 bases and the J gene lost 3 bases, with 9 bases spanning the gap. The CDR3 region is CSARDLRGYNEQFF. CDR3 nucleotides: TGCAGTGCTAGAGATCTTCGGGGCTACAATGAGCAGTTCTTC.

This clonotype was observed at least ten times. The chain has TRBV12-3 or TRBV12-4 and TRBJ2-5; D is unresolved. The CDR3 has 13 amino acids. V gave up 6 bases and J gave up 0 bases, with 8 bases separating them. The CDR3 DNA follows: TGTGCCAGCAGCGCGCAGGACCAAGAGACCCAGTACTTC. This translates into CASSAQDQETQYF.

This chain links TRBV20-1 with TRBJ1-3; D is unclear. CDR1 is DFQATT and CDR2 is SNEGSKA in the germline V gene (reference sequence). This CDR3 spans 15 amino acids. Trimming left V 3 bases short and J 0 bases short, with 12 bases between. For the CDR3, the DNA is TGCAGTGCTAGTCCCTCAAGTTCCTCTGGAAACACCATATATTTT. Translating it yields CSASPSSSSGNTIYF.

Within the sample, this clonotype is medium-sized. The V call is TRBV12-3 or TRBV12-4, the J call TRBJ2-5; 12 nucleotides align to TRBD2. V gave up 6 bases and J gave up 5 bases; unmatched junction bases: 4. The CDR3 has 14 residues. CDR3 DNA sequence: TGTGCCAGCAGGACTAGCGGGAGTTGGGAGACCCAGTACTTC. Translation gives CASRTSGSWETQYF.

This clonotype showed up many times. The CDR3: CASSEGRGSYNEQFF. The CDR3 DNA is TGTGCCAGCAGTGAAGGGAGGGGCTCCTACAATGAGCAGTTCTTC. The chain employs TRBV6-4 and TRBJ2-1, with 7 bases lining up with TRBD2. Trimming cost V 3 bases and J 0 bases; bases outside gene matches: 2. The CDR3 is 15 residues long. CDR1 and CDR2 (germline): MRHNA, SNTAGT.

This clonotype was seen ten or more times. The chain couples TRBV27 to TRBJ2-2; 9 positions agree with TRBD2. Looked up from germline, CDR1 is MNHEY and CDR2 is SMNVEV (reference sequence). The CDR3 has 16 amino acids. The trim removed 0 bases at V and 8 bases at J, leaving 7 bases unmatched. CDR3 nucleotides: TGTGCCAGCAGTTTATCTAGTAGCGGGAGTGGGGGGGAGCTGTTTTTT. Translated, it gives CASSLSSSGSGGELFF.

The rearrangement uses TRBV4-2 and TRBJ2-5; TRBD2 agrees at 12 bases. The CDR3 totals 17 residues. Per the germline V gene, CDR1 is LGHNA and CDR2 is YNFKEQ. V shed 10 bases and J 5 bases; nucleotides not matched to a gene: 17. The CDR3 DNA sequence: TGTGCCATGAGCCAGGGGCTAGCGGGAGGGTTAAGTGAGACCCAGTACTTC. Amino acid sequence: CAMSQGLAGGLSETQYF.

This clonotype was recorded at least ten times. V usage is TRBV19 and J usage is TRBJ2-6; possibly TRBD2 for D (6 bases). Looked up from germline, CDR1 is LNHDA and CDR2 is SQIVND (reference sequence). The V gene lost 5 bases and the J gene lost 0 bases, with 14 bases spanning the gap. CDR3 length: 17 residues. The CDR3 loop reads CASSRGVINSGANVLTF. CDR3 sequence (DNA): TGTGCCAGTAGTCGCGGGGTTATAAACTCTGGGGCCAACGTCCTGACTTTC.

This clonotype was recorded many times. CDR3 nucleotides: TGTGCCAGCAGCCAAGATATGACAGGGAACCCACCCCTCCACTTT. As protein: CASSQDMTGNPPLHF. The V and J genes are TRBV4-2 and TRBJ1-6; 7 nucleotides align to TRBD1. Germline-derived CDR1 and CDR2 are LGHNA and YNFKEQ. V gave up 0 bases and J gave up 11 bases; unmatched junction bases: 7. This CDR3 region has 15 residues.

The sample holds many counts of this clonotype. The J gene is TRBJ2-3, the V gene TRBV30; D unclear. Germline V gene data show CDR1 as GTSNPN and CDR2 as SVGIG (reference sequence). The CDR3 has 13 amino acids. Trimming pared 1 base from V and 4 bases from J, leaving 9 bases between. CDR3 residues: CAWSGVSSDTQYF. CDR3 bases: TGTGCCTGGAGTGGGGTTAGCTCAGATACGCAGTATTTT.

The V call is TRBV7-6, the J call TRBJ2-1, with 9 bases lining up with TRBD2. The V gene's germline CDR1 is SGHVS and CDR2 FNYEAQ. The CDR3 runs to 16 residues. V trimming: 5 bases; J trimming: 8 bases; junction bases outside the gene matches: 13. CDR3 residues: CASSPGTSSISDEQFF. The CDR3 bases are TGTGCCAGCAGCCCGGGGACTAGCTCTATCAGTGATGAGCAGTTCTTC.

CDR3: CASSKQELQETQYF. CDR3 bases: TGTGCCTCCAGCAAGCAGGAATTACAAGAGACCCAGTACTTC. The gene calls are TRBV3-1 and TRBJ2-5; D is unresolved. The V end lost 11 bases, the J end lost 2 bases, and 18 bases lay between the germline ends. The CDR3 runs to 14 residues. Germline values: CDR1 LGHDT, CDR2 YNNKEL (reference sequence).

This clonotype was detected ten times or more. The chain uses TRBV20-1 and TRBJ1-1; 9 positions match TRBD1. The germline CDR1 and CDR2 sequences are DFQATT and SNEGSKA (reference sequence). This CDR3 comprises 12 residues. CDR3 sequence (DNA): TGCAGGGCGACAGGGGGTCGCGCTGAAGCTTTCTTT. It yields the protein CRATGGRAEAFF.